These 14 T cell receptor beta chains were all obtained from the same sample, sequenced in a study of blood T cell repertoires in COVID-19. Libraries were prepared by immunoSEQ multiplex PCR; TCRdb keeps only in-frame clonotypes and omits some of them. The table has nearly 50,000 clones, roughly 88% seen once. The specimen was peripheral blood. Receptor source: a human donor in a cohort sampled during active COVID-19.

The chain recombines TRBV6-1 with TRBJ1-2, with 10 bases lining up with TRBD1. The junction had 6 bases not matched to a gene; V was cut back by 3 bases and J by 5 bases. The CDR3 has 15 residues. Germline CDR1 and CDR2: MNHNS and SASEGT. CDR3 amino acids: CASSDRQGATYGYTF. In nucleotides, the CDR3 is TGTGCCAGCAGTGACCGACAGGGGGCAACGTATGGCTACACCTTC.

V and J are TRBV7-9 and TRBJ1-2, with 8 nucleotides matching TRBD1. The germline CDR1 and CDR2 sequences are SEHNR and FQNEAQ (reference sequence). J was trimmed by 7 bases and V by 5 bases; bases with no gene match: 6. The CDR3 is 13 amino acids. CDR3 in DNA: TGTGCCAGCAGCAAACAGGGGGAGGTTGGCTACACCTTC. Translation gives CASSKQGEVGYTF. The variable domain in full, with the rest retrieved from reference TRBV7-9 and TRBJ1-2, is DTGVSQNPRHKITKRGQNVTFRCDPISEHNRLYWYRQTLGQGPEFLTYFQNEAQLEKSRLLSDRFSAERPKGSFSTLEIQRTEQGDSAMYLCASSKQGEVGYTFGSGTRLTVV.

The rearrangement links TRBV6-2 or TRBV6-3 to TRBJ2-2; TRBD1 aligns across 8 bases. Germline V CDR1 and CDR2: MNHEY, SVGEGT. The CDR3 is 16 amino acids. V lost 5 bases to trimming and J lost 5 bases; unmatched junction nucleotides: 10. The CDR3 here is CASSATGGYATGELFF. CDR3 bases: TGTGCCAGCAGTGCTACAGGGGGTTATGCTACCGGGGAGCTGTTTTTT.

This chain links TRBV18 with TRBJ1-6; D remains unclear. The CDR3 is 16 residues long. Germline CDR1 KGHSH, CDR2 LQKENI. V was trimmed by 3 bases and J by 8 bases, leaving 17 bases between them. This CDR3 is CASSPQRPRRDSPLHF. In DNA, the CDR3 is TGTGCCAGCTCACCTCAGAGACCTCGACGGGATTCACCCCTCCACTTT.

This clone showed up just once. The rearrangement uses TRBV19 and TRBJ1-1, with D maybe TRBD1 (5 bases). The CDR3 length is 14 residues. Trimming cost V 5 bases and J 4 bases, with 14 bases left between them. The germline CDR1 and CDR2 sequences are LNHDA and SQIVND (reference sequence). The CDR3 nucleotides read TGTGCCAGTAGTGAATCCCCGGGGGGCACTGAAGCTTTCTTT. Its protein is CASSESPGGTEAFF.

The rearrangement uses TRBV2 and TRBJ2-3, with 11 bases aligning to TRBD1. Germline V gene lookup returns CDR1 SNHLY and CDR2 FYNNEI. V was pared by 7 bases and J by 7 bases, with 10 bases of the junction left unmatched. The CDR3 sequence is 15 residues long. CDR3 DNA: TGTGCCAGCACGACAGGACAGGGGGCGCGGAATACGCAGTATTTT. Translating gives CASTTGQGARNTQYF.

The chain recombines TRBV5-1 with TRBJ1-1, with D perhaps matching TRBD1 (6 bases). V shed 6 bases and J shed 3 bases, with 24 bases lying between them. In germline, CDR1 is SGHRS, CDR2 YFSETQ. This CDR3 has 17 amino acids. This CDR3 reads CASTTQGQGFRDTEAFF. CDR3 nucleotides: TGCGCCAGCACAACCCAGGGGCAAGGTTTTAGGGACACTGAAGCTTTCTTT.

This chain connects TRBV6-5 to TRBJ2-7; TRBD1 aligns across 7 bases. J lost 4 bases, V lost 6 bases, and 12 bases had no gene match. Germline V gene data show CDR1 as MNHEY and CDR2 as SVGAGI. The CDR3 runs to 15 residues. This CDR3 is CASRDSDRVRYEQYF. The CDR3 DNA reads TGTGCCAGCAGGGACTCCGACAGGGTTCGATACGAGCAGTACTTC.

This chain joins TRBV6-5 and TRBJ2-3, with TRBD2 as a possible D gene (6 bases). Germline CDR1 MNHEY, CDR2 SVGAGI. CDR3 length: 13 amino acids. The V end lost 6 bases, the J end lost 6 bases, and 13 bases lay between the germline ends. CDR3 bases: TGTGCCAGCAGGGGGGACTTGTTGGATACGCAGTATTTT. Its protein is CASRGDLLDTQYF.

The rearrangement uses TRBV21-1 and TRBJ2-2; the table's D call, TRBD1, was not checked against the DNA. TRBV21-1 is a documented pseudogene. This CDR3 comprises 15 residues. CDR3 bases: TGTGCCAGCAGCAATTACTCCCAGGGGACCGGGGAGCTGTTTTTT. Translating gives CASSNYSQGTGELFF.

This clone has a single count. The rearrangement joins TRBV7-2 to TRBJ1-5; 9 bases are a match to TRBD1. This CDR3 has 16 amino acids. The V segment lost 5 bases and the J segment 1 base; nucleotides outside the gene matches: 6. Germline values: CDR1 SGHTA, CDR2 FQGNSA. CDR3 in DNA: TGTGCCAGCAGCCCACAGGGGGCGGTGAGCAATCAGCCCCAGCATTTT. It encodes CASSPQGAVSNQPQHF.

The chain has TRBV25-1 and TRBJ1-2; 9 nucleotides agree with TRBD1. This CDR3 comprises 15 residues. Per the germline V gene, CDR1 is MGHDK and CDR2 is SYGVNS. The trim removed 4 bases at V and 4 bases at J, leaving 7 bases unmatched. The CDR3 sequence is CASSATGGPPYGYTF. CDR3 coding DNA: TGTGCCAGCAGTGCTACAGGGGGCCCCCCCTATGGCTACACCTTC.

This clone was found a few times. CDR3 sequence: CASSPNGGLAGRQQYF. For the CDR3, the DNA is TGTGCCAGCAGCCCCAACGGAGGGCTAGCGGGACGGCAGCAGTACTTC. V usage is TRBV14 and J usage is TRBJ2-7; 9 bases line up with TRBD2. Germline assignment: CDR1 SGHDN and CDR2 FVKESK. Trimming removed 4 bases from V and 8 bases from J; junction bases left unmatched: 15. This CDR3 is built from 16 residues.

This clone appeared once. The chain employs TRBV5-4 and TRBJ2-3; D is possibly TRBD1 (5 bases). V shed 1 base and J shed 1 base, with 16 bases lying between them. The V gene's germline CDR1 is SGHNT and CDR2 YYREEE (reference sequence). The CDR3 totals 17 residues. CDR3 loop: CASSLQAIVGGTDTQYF. The CDR3 bases are TGTGCCAGCAGCTTGCAGGCCATAGTAGGGGGCACAGATACGCAGTATTTT.